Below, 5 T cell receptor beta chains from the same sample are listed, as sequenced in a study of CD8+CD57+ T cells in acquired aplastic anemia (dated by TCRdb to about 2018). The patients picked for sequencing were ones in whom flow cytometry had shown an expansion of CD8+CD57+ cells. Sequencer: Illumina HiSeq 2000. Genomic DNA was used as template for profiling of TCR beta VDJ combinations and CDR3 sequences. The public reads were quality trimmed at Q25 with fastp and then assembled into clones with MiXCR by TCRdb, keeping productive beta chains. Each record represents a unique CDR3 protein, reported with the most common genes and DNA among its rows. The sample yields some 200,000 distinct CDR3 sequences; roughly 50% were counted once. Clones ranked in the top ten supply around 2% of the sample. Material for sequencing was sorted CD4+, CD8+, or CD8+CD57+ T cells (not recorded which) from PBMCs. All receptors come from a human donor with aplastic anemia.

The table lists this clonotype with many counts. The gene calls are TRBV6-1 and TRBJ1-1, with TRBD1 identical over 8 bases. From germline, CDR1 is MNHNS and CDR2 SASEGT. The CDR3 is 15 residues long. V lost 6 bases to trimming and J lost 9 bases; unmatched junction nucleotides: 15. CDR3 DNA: TGTGCCAGCAGACGTCAGGGGGCTGGGAAGGAAAAAGCTTTCTTT. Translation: CASRRQGAGKEKAFF.

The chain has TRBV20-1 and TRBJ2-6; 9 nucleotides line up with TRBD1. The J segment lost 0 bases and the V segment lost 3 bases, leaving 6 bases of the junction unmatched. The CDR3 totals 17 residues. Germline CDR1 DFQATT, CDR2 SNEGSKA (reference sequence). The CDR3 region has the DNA TGCAGTGCTAGCCCGGGACAGGGTGCCTCTGGGGCCAACGTCCTGACTTTC. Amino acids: CSASPGQGASGANVLTF.

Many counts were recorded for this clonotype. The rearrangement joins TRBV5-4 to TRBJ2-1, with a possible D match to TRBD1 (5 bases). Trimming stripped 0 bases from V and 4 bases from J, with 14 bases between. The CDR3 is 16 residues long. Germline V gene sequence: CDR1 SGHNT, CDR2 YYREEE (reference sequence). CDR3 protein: CASSLAVRKGYNEQFF. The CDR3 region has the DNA TGTGCCAGCAGCTTGGCGGTTAGGAAGGGGTACAATGAGCAGTTCTTC.

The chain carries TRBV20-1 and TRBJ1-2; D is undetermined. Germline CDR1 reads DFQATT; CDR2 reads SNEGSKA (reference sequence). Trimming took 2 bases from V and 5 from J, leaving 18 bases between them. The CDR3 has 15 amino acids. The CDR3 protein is CSARLVWEGNYGYTF. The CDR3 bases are TGCAGTGCTAGACTAGTTTGGGAGGGAAATTATGGCTACACCTTC.

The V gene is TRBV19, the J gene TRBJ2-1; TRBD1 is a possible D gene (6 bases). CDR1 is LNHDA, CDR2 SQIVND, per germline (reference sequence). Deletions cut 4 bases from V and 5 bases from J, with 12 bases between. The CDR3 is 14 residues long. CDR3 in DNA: TGTGCCAGTAGTAAGGAGAACAGGGACAATGAGCAGTTCTTC. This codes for CASSKENRDNEQFF.